This T cell receptor (beta chain) emerged from a study of Ad26.COV2.S vaccination and SARS-CoV-2 variants. Study observations and caveats: Analyses of TCR breadth and depth may have underestimated total T cell responses. Those who received the vaccine showed greater spike-specific TCR breadth than those given placebo.

The CDR3 is made up of 14 amino acids. Germline V gives CDR1 SGDLS, CDR2 YYNGEE. V was pared by 0 bases and J by 4 bases, with 2 bases of the junction left unmatched. About this clone: No antigen is known for it.

Only in-frame clones appear in the TCRdb table, and some are missing; sequencing was by immunoSEQ multiplex PCR. Of about 39,000 clones in the sample, approximately 80% were seen once. This chain links TRBV9 with TRBJ1-1; 8 nucleotides agree with TRBD1. This receptor was obtained from a human donor who had recovered from COVID-19. The input for sequencing was peripheral blood, taken after recovery from COVID-19. The chain's CDR3 is CASSVEGTGTEAFF. In DNA, the CDR3 is TGTGCCAGCAGCGTAGAAGGGACAGGCACTGAAGCTTTCTTT.